The 15 T cell receptor beta chains presented below share a single source sample, sequenced in a study of shared clonotypes between healthy human individuals. Here immunoSEQ multiplex PCR was the method, and the copy in TCRdb shows in-frame clones only, minus some. The data contain 2 million to 2.5 million clones, more than 80% of them singletons. Source material: naive CD4+ T cells from PBMCs. Subset defined: CD45RA+ positively selected. The receptor source for this set is a man aged 18-30 years in good health. Some clones in this sample may be carry-over from other donors' samples.

In this sample, this clone turned up once. V is TRBV10-3 and J is TRBJ1-4, with 9 bases fitting TRBD1. J lost 7 bases, V lost 8 bases, and 5 bases had no gene match. The CDR3 is 13 amino acids. Per the germline V gene, CDR1 is ENHRY and CDR2 is SYGVKD. In DNA, the CDR3 is TGTGCCATCTCCGCGACAGGGGGTGAAAAACTGTTTTTT. Residues: CAISATGGEKLFF.

This clone was detected once. This sequence joins TRBV5-1 and TRBJ1-2; tentatively, D is TRBD1 (5 bases). Germline CDR1 reads SGHRS; CDR2 reads YFSETQ. V was trimmed by 4 bases and J by 3 bases, leaving 16 bases between them. The length of the CDR3 is 15 residues. Here the CDR3 reads CASSAYLARDYGYTF. CDR3 DNA sequence: TGCGCCAGCAGCGCCTACTTGGCCAGGGACTATGGCTACACCTTC.

The chain carries TRBV4-3 and TRBJ1-2; no reliable D call. Germline V gene lookup returns CDR1 LGHNA and CDR2 YSLEER. V was cut by 0 bases and J by 8 bases, with 16 bases left in between. The CDR3 consists of 15 residues. DNA for the CDR3: TGCGCCAGCAGCCAAGAAGGTTTGATTTCGGCGGGCTACACCTTC. Translation: CASSQEGLISAGYTF.

The chain is built from TRBV4-1 and TRBJ1-5; 7 bases agree with TRBD1. V was clipped by 1 base and J by 2 bases; unmatched bases: 11. The CDR3 sequence is 18 residues long. The germline gives CDR1 MGHRA, CDR2 YSYEKL. The CDR3 is CASSQVLNPGTGNQPQHF. For the CDR3, the DNA is TGCGCCAGCAGCCAAGTCCTAAATCCCGGGACAGGCAATCAGCCCCAGCATTTT.

The CDR3 region has the DNA TGTGCCAGCAGCTTAGGGAGCTCCTATAATTCACCCCTCCACTTT. It is translated as CASSLGSSYNSPLHF. The chain recombines TRBV11-2 with TRBJ1-6; no clear D. Trimming left V 1 base short and J 0 bases short, with 4 bases between. This CDR3 has 15 residues. CDR1 is SGHAT and CDR2 is FQNNGV in the germline V gene.

The chain recombines TRBV5-1 with TRBJ2-1, with D tentatively TRBD2 (6 bases). Trimming left V 4 bases short and J 5 bases short, with 13 bases between. The CDR3 is 14 amino acids. Per germline, CDR1 SGHRS and CDR2 YFSETQ. The CDR3 reads CASSLTGTHNEQFF. DNA for the CDR3: TGCGCCAGCAGCCTAACCGGGACTCACAATGAGCAGTTCTTC.

CDR3 nucleotide sequence: TGCAGCGTTGGGGCAGCTAAACGGGGCACTGAAGCTTTCTTT. Its protein product is CSVGAAKRGTEAFF. This chain uses TRBV29-1 with TRBJ1-1; D unclear. The germline gives CDR1 SQVTM, CDR2 ANQGSEA. Trimming removed 4 bases from V and 4 bases from J, with 16 bases in between. The CDR3 covers 14 residues.

In this sample, this clone turned up once. The V call is TRBV28, the J call TRBJ2-1, with 13 positions matching TRBD2. CDR3 size: 16 residues. Trimming cost V 4 bases and J 8 bases; bases outside gene matches: 8. The germline V gene encodes CDR1 MDHEN and CDR2 SYDVKM. CDR3 DNA sequence: TGTGCCAGCAGTTCCGAGGGACTAGCGGGATGGTATGAGCAGTTCTTC. This sequence encodes CASSSEGLAGWYEQFF.

V and J are TRBV5-1 and TRBJ1-5; 8 nucleotides align to TRBD1. CDR3 length: 16 amino acids. Germline CDR1 reads SGHRS; CDR2 reads YFSETQ. The J segment lost 8 bases and the V segment lost 4 bases, leaving 14 bases of the junction unmatched. The CDR3 nucleotides are TGCGCCAGCAGCCGAGGAGGAAATCAGGGGGCAGAGCCCCAGCATTTT. It encodes CASSRGGNQGAEPQHF.

The chain carries TRBV6-1 and TRBJ2-2; no clear D. V gave up 8 bases and J gave up 2 bases, with 12 bases separating them. The CDR3 is 14 residues long. CDR1 is MNHNS, CDR2 SASEGT, per germline. Here the CDR3 reads CASFRQENTGELFF. CDR3 nucleotides: TGTGCCAGCTTCCGGCAGGAAAACACCGGGGAGCTGTTTTTT.

The rearrangement links TRBV7-9 to TRBJ2-6; D gene ambiguous. CDR1 and CDR2 (germline): SEHNR, FQNEAQ (reference sequence). This CDR3 has 19 residues. With 6 bases removed from V and 4 bases from J, the gap between germline ends came to 25 bases. The CDR3 loop reads CASRTNTVSASLGANVLTF. The CDR3 DNA is TGTGCCAGCAGGACAAACACAGTGTCGGCGTCTCTGGGGGCCAACGTCCTGACTTTC.

The chain combines TRBV28 with TRBJ1-3; D remains unclear. Trimming removed 3 bases from V and 2 bases from J, with 20 bases in between. CDR3 length equals 18 residues. CDR1 is MDHEN, CDR2 SYDVKM, per germline. CDR3: CASSFPPGTHGPGNTIYF. The CDR3, as DNA: TGTGCCAGCAGTTTCCCGCCAGGCACCCACGGCCCTGGAAACACCATATATTTT.

The chain is built from TRBV2 and TRBJ2-3; D gene uncertain. This CDR3 contains 15 residues. Germline V CDR1 and CDR2: SNHLY, FYNNEI. Trimming took 3 bases from V and 4 from J, leaving 14 bases between them. The CDR3 region has the DNA TGTGCCAGCAGTGACAGCACCTCCGGAGCAGATACGCAGTATTTT. It encodes CASSDSTSGADTQYF.

This rearrangement joins TRBV5-1 to TRBJ2-3; the match to TRBD1 covers 11 bases. The V gene's germline CDR1 is SGHRS and CDR2 YFSETQ. The CDR3 is made up of 17 amino acids. V lost 4 bases to trimming and J lost 3 bases; unmatched junction nucleotides: 10. This chain's CDR3 is CASSGRDRGTWTDTQYF. CDR3 DNA: TGCGCCAGCAGCGGGAGGGACAGGGGGACTTGGACAGATACGCAGTATTTT.

The chain couples TRBV4-3 to TRBJ2-1, with TRBD2 matching 16 bases. The germline gives CDR1 LGHNA, CDR2 YSLEER. V was pared by 1 base and J by 8 bases, with 11 bases of the junction left unmatched. The CDR3 is made up of 19 amino acids. The CDR3 reads CASSQGGPGLAGGPDEQFF. The CDR3 coding sequence is TGCGCCAGCAGCCAAGGGGGGCCGGGACTAGCGGGAGGGCCCGATGAGCAGTTCTTC.